This record concerns one T cell receptor (beta chain) sequence. The target antigen is unknown. Between the trimmed V and J ends, which lost 0 bases and 6 bases, there was a span of 10 bases. CDR1 KGHSH and CDR2 LQKENI come from the germline V gene. This CDR3 comprises 14 residues. The data stem from a study of cytomegalovirus exposure and HLA in healthy donors. Study-wide points: Association of some 18,000 TCR beta sequences with HLA alleles was found at 0.05 false discovery rate in a later analysis. Earlier analysis yielded a pattern in which most TCR beta V segments were productive about 87% or about 30% of the time. In vitro confirmation showed three CMV-associated chains to be CMV antigen specific. Serostatus for CMV was the only available immune exposure information.

The primer mix had 60 Vbeta and 13 Jbeta primers. Sequencing was performed with immunoSEQ multiplex PCR; in TCRdb, only in-frame clones are kept and a portion is missing. The table has 200,000 or so clones, around 86% seen once. The chain has TRBV18 and TRBJ2-3; D ambiguous. This clonotype originated in a woman in her thirties or forties in good health and CMV-seronegative. The specimen sequenced was PBMCs. The CDR3 nucleotides read TGTGCCAGCTCACCACCTTCCCCCTCGGATACGCAGTATTTT. It translates to CASSPPSPSDTQYF.